A selection of T cell receptor beta chains follows, all from one sample in a study of blood T cell repertoires in COVID-19. Method: immunoSEQ multiplex PCR; TCRdb's copy keeps in-frame clones and lacks some. The sample contains approximately 70,000 clones, about nine tenths of which appear only once. Sequencing was done on a sample of peripheral blood. The receptors here all came from a young woman with acute or convalescent COVID-19. Each CDR3 is given with its conserved first and last residue. The D gene is left open where the match is weak. Clone size appears in some rows only: once, few, many, or a class for an expanded clone.

TRBJ1-1,once,TRBV3-1/TRBV3-2,NA,CASSPRDRGNTEAFF,TGTGCCAGCAGCCCGAGGGATCGGGGTAACACTGAAGCTTTCTTT
TRBJ1-1,NA,TRBV2,NA,CASSGPRGSEAFF,TGTGCCAGCAGTGGTCCCAGGGGTTCTGAAGCTTTCTTT
TRBJ1-5,NA,TRBV6-5,NA,CASAGRAGQPQHF,TGTGCCAGCGCTGGGAGGGCGGGCCAGCCCCAGCATTTT
TRBJ2-7,NA,TRBV19,TRBD1,CARPKPGDRGYF,TGTGCCAGACCCAAACCAGGGGACAGGGGGTACTTC
TRBJ1-3,NA,TRBV5-1,NA,CASSLEARGNTIYF,TGCGCCAGCAGCTTGGAAGCCCGTGGAAACACCATATATTTT
TRBJ1-3,NA,TRBV30,NA,CAWSLTGISGNTIYF,TGTGCCTGGAGCTTGACGGGGATCTCTGGAAACACCATATATTTT
TRBJ1-3,once,TRBV18,TRBD1,CASSRQGAISGNTIYF,TGTGCCAGCTCACGGCAGGGGGCGATCTCTGGAAACACCATATATTTT
TRBJ1-1,NA,TRBV28,NA,CASSQTGLTEAFF,TGTGCCAGCAGTCAAACGGGACTGACTGAAGCTTTCTTT
TRBJ1-6,NA,TRBV7-9,NA,CASSYGGDSSPLHF,TGTGCCAGCAGCTATGGGGGGGATTCATCACCCCTCCACTTT
TRBJ1-2,NA,TRBV3-1/TRBV3-2,NA,CASSQAIQGGNYGYTF,TGTGCCAGCAGCCAAGCCATCCAGGGTGGAAACTATGGCTACACCTTC
TRBJ1-1,NA,TRBV7-5,NA,CVRSTPRLNTEAFF,TGTGTCAGAAGCACCCCCAGGTTGAACACTGAAGCTTTCTTT
TRBJ1-1,NA,TRBV19,TRBD1,CASSILTGGYTEAFF,TGTGCCAGTAGTATTCTAACAGGGGGCTACACTGAAGCTTTCTTT
TRBJ1-1,NA,TRBV27,NA,CASSLDRGTEAFF,TGTGCCAGCAGTTTGGACCGGGGCACTGAAGCTTTCTTT
TRBJ2-7,NA,TRBV5-1,NA,CASSPAQGTNEQYF,TGCGCCAGCAGCCCCGCCCAGGGGACAAACGAGCAGTACTTC
TRBJ2-5,NA,TRBV30,TRBD1,CAWRPGGTGTQYF,TGTGCCTGGAGACCAGGGGGCACAGGGACCCAGTACTTC
TRBJ2-3,NA,TRBV7-9,NA,CASSLAALREQYF,TGTGCCAGCAGCTTAGCCGCCTTGCGGGAGCAGTATTTT
TRBJ2-5,NA,TRBV6-2/TRBV6-3,TRBD2,CASSYNRGLAGTQETQYF,TGTGCCAGCAGTTACAACAGGGGACTAGCGGGGACCCAAGAGACCCAGTACTTC
TRBJ2-3,NA,TRBV6-4,TRBD2,CASSDGTSGTDTQYF,TGTGCCAGCAGTGACGGGACTAGCGGCACAGATACGCAGTATTTT
TRBJ1-1,NA,TRBV5-3,TRBD1,CARSLGDRGYCTEAFF,TGTGCCAGAAGCCTAGGGGACAGGGGGTATTGCACTGAAGCTTTCTTT
TRBJ2-1,NA,TRBV27,NA,CASSLHGGGAEQFF,TGTGCCAGCAGTTTACATGGTGGTGGGGCTGAGCAGTTCTTC
TRBJ2-5,NA,TRBV5-4,TRBD1,CASSFGDRGSQETQYF,TGTGCCAGCAGCTTTGGCGACAGGGGCTCCCAAGAGACCCAGTACTTC
TRBJ1-1,NA,TRBV6-1,NA,CASSEALVGQMNTEAFF,TGTGCCAGCAGTGAAGCGCTGGTGGGACAAATGAACACTGAAGCTTTCTTT
TRBJ2-5,NA,TRBV18,TRBD1,CASSPDRIQETQYF,TGTGCCAGCTCACCGGACAGGATACAAGAGACCCAGTACTTC
TRBJ2-1,NA,TRBV4-1,TRBD2,CASSPLKLAGEYNEQFF,TGCGCCAGCAGCCCACTGAAACTAGCGGGAGAGTACAATGAGCAGTTCTTC
TRBJ1-1,NA,TRBV11-2,NA,CASSEQGVTEAFF,TGTGCCAGCAGCGAACAGGGTGTCACTGAAGCTTTCTTT
TRBJ2-1,NA,TRBV9,NA,CASSVEGVGGAPLAGKQFF,TGTGCCAGCAGCGTAGAGGGTGTGGGGGGGGCACCTTTGGCGGGAAAGCAGTTCTTC
TRBJ1-2,NA,TRBV6-6,NA,CASSYSLYGDSYGYTF,TGTGCCAGCAGTTACTCGCTTTACGGGGACTCCTATGGCTACACCTTC
TRBJ1-1,NA,TRBV29-1,NA,CSVEVGGVNTEAFF,TGCAGCGTTGAAGTGGGGGGAGTGAACACTGAAGCTTTCTTT
TRBJ2-7,NA,TRBV7-2,NA,CASSTRTEPIYEQYF,TGTGCCAGCAGCACACGGACAGAGCCTATCTACGAGCAGTACTTC
TRBJ2-1,NA,TRBV5-6,NA,CASSYADNEQFF,TGTGCCAGCAGCTATGCAGACAATGAGCAGTTCTTC
TRBJ2-2,few,TRBV2,TRBD2,CASSAGLTNTGELFF,TGTGCCAGCTCGGCGGGACTAACAAACACCGGGGAGCTGTTTTTT
TRBJ1-3,NA,TRBV5-8,NA,CASSLSQAQYF,TGTGCCAGCAGCTTGAGCCAGGCCCAATATTTT
TRBJ1-1,NA,TRBV5-1,NA,CASSLGAIGQWNTEAFF,TGCGCCAGCAGCTTGGGGGCAATTGGGCAGTGGAACACTGAAGCTTTCTTT
TRBJ1-5,once,TRBV6-5,NA,CASSLIGDQPQHF,TGTGCCAGCAGTCTGATCGGGGATCAGCCCCAGCATTTT
TRBJ2-2,once,TRBV11-2,TRBD2,CASSSLGPSGGAGTGELFF,TGTGCCAGCAGCTCCCTCGGGCCTAGCGGGGGGGCTGGCACCGGGGAGCTGTTTTTT